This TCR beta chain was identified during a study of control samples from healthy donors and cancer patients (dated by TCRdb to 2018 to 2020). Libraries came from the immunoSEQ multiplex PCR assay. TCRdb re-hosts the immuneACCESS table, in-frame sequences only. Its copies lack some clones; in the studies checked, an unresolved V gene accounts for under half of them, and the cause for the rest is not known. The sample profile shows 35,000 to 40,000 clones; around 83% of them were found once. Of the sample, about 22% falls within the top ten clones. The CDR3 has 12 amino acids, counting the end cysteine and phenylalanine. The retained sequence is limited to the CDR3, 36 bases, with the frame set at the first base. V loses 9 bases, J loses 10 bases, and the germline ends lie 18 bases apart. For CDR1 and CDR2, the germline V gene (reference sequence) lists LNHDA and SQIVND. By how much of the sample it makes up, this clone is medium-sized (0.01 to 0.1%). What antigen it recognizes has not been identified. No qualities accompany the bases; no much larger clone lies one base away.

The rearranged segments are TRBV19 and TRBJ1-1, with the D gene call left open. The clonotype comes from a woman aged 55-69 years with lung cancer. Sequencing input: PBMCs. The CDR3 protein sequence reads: CASKAEAMAAFF. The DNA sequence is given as TGTGCCAGCAAAGCGGAGGCAATGGCAGCTTTCTTT.